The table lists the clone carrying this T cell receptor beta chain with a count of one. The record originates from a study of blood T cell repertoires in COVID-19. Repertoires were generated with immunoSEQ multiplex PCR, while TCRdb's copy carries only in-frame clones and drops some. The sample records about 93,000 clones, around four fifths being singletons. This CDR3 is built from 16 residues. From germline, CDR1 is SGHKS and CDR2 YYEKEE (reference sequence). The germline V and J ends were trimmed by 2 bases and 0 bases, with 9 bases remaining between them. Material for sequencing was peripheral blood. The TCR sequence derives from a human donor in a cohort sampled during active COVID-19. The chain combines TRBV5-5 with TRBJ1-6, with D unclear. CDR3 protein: CASSFVSGSYNSPLHF. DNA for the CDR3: TGTGCCAGCAGCTTCGTATCCGGCTCCTATAATTCACCCCTCCACTTT.